The 9 T cell receptor beta chains below were found in one sample sequenced in a study of OX40 agonist ivuxolimab in advanced cancers. Profiling relied on immunoSEQ multiplex PCR, and the TCRdb table lists in-frame clones only, not all of them. The table shows about 60,000 clones, with more than 75% occurring only once. Sequences were derived from CD4+ or CD8+ T cells sorted from blood, sampled in a trial of the OX40 agonist ivuxolimab. These receptors were obtained from an adult with an advanced solid tumor such as melanoma, head and neck, liver or kidney cancer.

This sequence joins TRBV13 and TRBJ2-7, with 8 positions matching TRBD2. The J segment lost 4 bases and the V segment lost 3 bases, leaving 8 bases of the junction unmatched. Germline V gene data show CDR1 as PRHDT and CDR2 as FYEKMQ (reference sequence). This CDR3 contains 15 residues. The CDR3 reads CASSFTRGGTYEQYF. In DNA, the CDR3 is TGTGCCAGCAGCTTTACACGGGGGGGCACGTACGAGCAGTACTTC.

The gene calls are TRBV6-5 and TRBJ1-2; D unclear. Germline lookup yields CDR1 MNHEY and CDR2 SVGAGI. V dropped 6 bases and J dropped 7 bases, with 18 bases sitting between them. The CDR3 length is 14 residues. The CDR3 loop is CASSHEYGRSGYTF. CDR3 in DNA: TGTGCCAGCAGCCACGAGTACGGACGCTCTGGCTACACCTTC.

V and J are TRBV11-2 and TRBJ1-1; D is unclear. Trimming pared 2 bases from V and 11 bases from J, leaving 12 bases between. Germline CDR1 and CDR2: SGHAT and FQNNGV. The CDR3 totals 12 residues. The CDR3 region has the DNA TGTGCCAGCAGCTTAAGCTCGGCTCGGGCTTTCTTT. It yields the protein CASSLSSARAFF.

This chain connects TRBV9 to TRBJ2-1, with no clear D. CDR3 size: 13 residues. The V gene's germline CDR1 is SGDLS and CDR2 YYNGEE. The germline V and J ends were trimmed by 7 bases and 2 bases, with 10 bases remaining between them. CDR3 in amino acids: CASEGLAYNEQFF. CDR3 sequence (DNA): TGTGCCAGCGAAGGGTTGGCCTACAATGAGCAGTTCTTC. Filled out from reference TRBV9 and TRBJ2-1, the complete variable domain reads DSGVTQTPKHLITATGQRVTLRCSPRSGDLSVYWYQQSLDQGLQFLIQYYNGEERAKGNILERFSAQQFPDLHSELNLSSLELGDSALYFCASEGLAYNEQFFGPGTRLTVL.

This clone was counted a single time. The V gene is TRBV28, the J gene TRBJ1-1; D unclear. V shed 5 bases and J shed 4 bases, with 11 bases lying between them. The length of the CDR3 is 13 residues. CDR1 is MDHEN, CDR2 SYDVKM, per germline. CDR3 nucleotides: TGTGCCAGCAGTCCCCCGAAAACCACTGAAGCTTTCTTT. It translates to CASSPPKTTEAFF.

The chain is built from TRBV27 and TRBJ1-5; D is possibly TRBD1 (5 bases). Germline CDR1 and CDR2: MNHEY and SMNVEV (reference sequence). The CDR3 consists of 15 residues. Trimming left V 7 bases short and J 1 base short, with 14 bases between. This CDR3 reads CASKVGGGSNQPQHF. The CDR3 DNA reads as TGTGCCAGCAAGGTGGGGGGAGGGAGCAATCAGCCCCAGCATTTT.

The chain is built from TRBV10-3 and TRBJ1-1, with D possibly TRBD1 on 6 matching bases. CDR1 and CDR2 from the germline V gene are ENHRY and SYGVKD. V was trimmed by 6 bases and J by 2 bases, leaving 19 bases between them. The CDR3 is 16 residues long. This chain's CDR3 is CAISKGDQEFNTEAFF. CDR3 DNA sequence: TGTGCCATCAGCAAGGGGGACCAGGAATTTAACACTGAAGCTTTCTTT.

The count of this clone is one. This chain connects TRBV9 to TRBJ1-2; no firm D call. The germline CDR1 and CDR2 sequences are SGDLS and YYNGEE. V lost 0 bases and J 6 bases, leaving 15 bases between the germline ends. The CDR3 has 15 residues. DNA for the CDR3: TGTGCCAGCAGCGTAGTGGCAGGCCCGGCGGATGGCTACACCTTC. This gives the protein CASSVVAGPADGYTF.

The rearrangement links TRBV16 to TRBJ1-4, with unresolved D. V was shortened by 5 bases and J by 5 bases, with 6 bases between the two germline ends. CDR3 length equals 12 residues. CDR1 and CDR2 from the germline V gene are KGHSY and FQNENV. Here the CDR3 DNA reads TGTGCCAGCAGCGGTCCGAATGAAAAACTGTTTTTT. This encodes CASSGPNEKLFF.